Listed below are T cell receptor beta chains from one sample, sequenced in a study of CD8+ T cells in alopecia areata. Generated by immunoSEQ multiplex PCR, the TCRdb table keeps only in-frame clones and is missing some. Of some 120,000 clones in the sample, 47% were seen once. The sequencing input was NKG2D-low CD8+ T cells sorted from blood. These receptors were collected from a human donor with alopecia areata. Each CDR3 is given with its conserved first and last residue. Fields, in order: J gene, V gene, clone size, D gene, CDR3 protein, CDR3 DNA. D genes are given only for firm matches. The size entry is marked missing in some rows and otherwise reads once, few, many or a size class.

TRBJ2-5 | TRBV29-1 | few | . | CSVPDSEKTQYF | TGCAGCGTCCCAGACAGTGAAAAGACCCAGTACTTC
TRBJ1-1 | TRBV29-1 | few | . | CSDGSPTEAFF | TGCAGCGACGGAAGTCCCACTGAAGCTTTCTTT
TRBJ2-1 | TRBV29-1 | once | TRBD1 | CSVDSGQGYGEQFF | TGCAGCGTGGATTCAGGACAGGGGTACGGGGAGCAGTTCTTC
TRBJ2-4 | TRBV14 | . | . | CASSQDGQAENIQYF | TGTGCCAGCAGCCAAGATGGGCAGGCGGAAAACATTCAGTACTTC
TRBJ2-7 | TRBV29-1 | few | . | CSVERGSSYEQYF | TGCAGCGTTGAAAGGGGCAGCTCCTACGAGCAGTACTTC
TRBJ1-2 | TRBV7-6 | . | TRBD1 | CASSSGTGHGYGYTF | TGTGCCAGCAGCTCAGGGACAGGGCATGGGTATGGCTACACCTTC
TRBJ2-7 | TRBV29-1 | . | . | CSVVGDYEQYF | TGCAGCGTTGTGGGAGACTACGAGCAGTACTTC
TRBJ1-2 | TRBV29-1 | . | . | CSVVSQNNYGYTF | TGCAGCGTTGTAAGTCAGAATAACTATGGCTACACCTTC
TRBJ2-7 | TRBV30 | . | . | CAWSVKSSYEQYF | TGTGCCTGGAGTGTAAAATCCTCCTACGAGCAGTACTTC
TRBJ2-6 | TRBV15 | . | . | CATSLTRANVLTF | TGTGCCACCAGCCTAACTCGGGCCAACGTCCTGACTTTC
TRBJ2-7 | TRBV4-1 | . | . | CASSQELGVGEQYF | TGCGCCAGCAGCCAAGAGCTGGGGGTGGGGGAGCAGTACTTC
TRBJ2-2 | TRBV29-1 | few | . | CSVEGTENTGELFF | TGCAGCGTTGAAGGGACCGAGAACACCGGGGAGCTGTTTTTT
TRBJ2-7 | TRBV29-1 | . | . | CSVGSDSYEQYF | TGCAGCGTTGGTTCGGATTCCTACGAGCAGTACTTC
TRBJ2-7 | TRBV29-1 | few | TRBD2 | CSVASEARREYEQYF | TGCAGCGTGGCGTCCGAAGCTCGGCGGGAGTACGAGCAGTACTTC
TRBJ2-7 | TRBV27 | once | . | CASSRAPSYEQYF | TGTGCCAGCAGTAGGGCCCCCTCCTACGAGCAGTACTTC
TRBJ2-7 | TRBV18 | . | . | CASSPQRTDYEQYF | TGTGCCAGCTCACCACAGCGGACAGACTACGAGCAGTACTTC
TRBJ2-1 | TRBV30 | . | . | CAWSRVGSDEQFF | TGTGCCTGGAGTAGGGTGGGGAGCGATGAGCAGTTCTTC
TRBJ2-7 | TRBV25-1 | . | . | CASTQGSLPRQYF | TGTGCCAGCACTCAGGGGTCCCTTCCGAGGCAGTACTTC
TRBJ1-5 | TRBV4-1 | few | . | CASSPILGSNQPQHF | TGCGCCAGCAGCCCTATCTTGGGAAGCAATCAGCCCCAGCATTTT
TRBJ2-1 | TRBV27 | . | . | CASTSFSGYNEQFF | TGTGCCAGCACCTCCTTTAGCGGATACAATGAGCAGTTCTTC
TRBJ2-7 | TRBV23-1 | . | TRBD1 | CASSQLGQAWRRAEQYF | TGCGCCAGCAGTCAATTGGGACAGGCGTGGAGACGGGCCGAGCAGTACTTC
TRBJ2-6 | TRBV4-3 | . | . | CASSQDFGTGANVLTF | TGCGCCAGCAGCCAAGATTTCGGCACCGGGGCCAACGTCCTGACTTTC
TRBJ2-1 | TRBV29-1 | . | . | CSVEDDLDTYNEQFF | TGCAGCGTTGAAGACGATCTAGATACCTACAATGAGCAGTTCTTC
TRBJ2-3 | TRBV30 | . | TRBD1 | CAWSGQGVPDTQYF | TGTGCCTGGAGCGGACAGGGCGTACCAGATACGCAGTATTTT
TRBJ2-7 | TRBV4-1 | few | . | CASSRKEGTGEQYF | TGCGCCAGCAGCCGGAAGGAGGGGACCGGTGAGCAGTACTTC
TRBJ1-1 | TRBV29-1 | . | . | CSVVFGVDYMAFF | TGCAGCGTTGTATTTGGGGTGGACTATATGGCTTTCTTT
TRBJ2-7 | TRBV27 | . | TRBD1 | CASRGTAHSYEQYF | TGTGCCAGCAGAGGGACAGCTCACTCCTACGAGCAGTACTTC
TRBJ2-7 | TRBV2 | . | . | CASRIQEGEQYF | TGTGCCAGCAGAATACAGGAGGGCGAGCAGTACTTC
TRBJ2-7 | TRBV19 | . | . | CASGGTGAGPSYEQYF | TGTGCCAGTGGGGGAACGGGGGCCGGACCTTCCTACGAGCAGTACTTC
TRBJ2-1 | TRBV4-2 | few | TRBD2 | CASSQEETSGNNEQFF | TGTGCCAGCAGCCAGGAGGAGACTAGCGGAAACAATGAGCAGTTCTTC
TRBJ2-1 | TRBV29-1 | . | . | CSALPDSYNEQFF | TGCAGCGCCCTCCCGGACAGTTACAATGAGCAGTTCTTC
TRBJ1-5 | TRBV27 | . | . | CASRSGLMQPQHF | TGTGCCAGCAGATCGGGACTGATGCAGCCCCAGCATTTT
TRBJ2-5 | TRBV7-9 | . | . | CASSLGGGETQYF | TGTGCCAGCAGCTTAGGTGGCGGGGAGACCCAGTACTTC
TRBJ1-2 | TRBV15 | few | . | CATSRDRTANYGYTF | TGTGCCACCAGCAGAGATAGAACAGCAAACTATGGCTACACCTTC
TRBJ2-2 | TRBV29-1 | . | TRBD1 | CSQDRGRPGELFF | TGCAGCCAGGACAGGGGTCGACCCGGGGAGCTGTTTTTT
TRBJ2-3 | TRBV28 | . | . | CASSHPTDTADTQYF | TGTGCCAGCAGTCACCCGACAGATACTGCAGATACGCAGTATTTT
TRBJ2-5 | TRBV11-1 | . | . | CASSLEEGTETQYF | TGTGCCAGCAGCTTAGAGGAGGGGACGGAGACCCAGTACTTC
TRBJ1-5 | TRBV28 | . | . | CASSFGNQPQHF | TGTGCCAGCAGTTTTGGAAATCAGCCCCAGCATTTT
TRBJ2-7 | TRBV11-2 | . | . | CASSFGAGLYEQYF | TGTGCCAGCAGCTTCGGGGCAGGCCTCTACGAGCAGTACTTC
TRBJ2-1 | TRBV9 | . | . | CASSVVSGNEQFF | TGTGCCAGCAGCGTAGTATCGGGTAATGAGCAGTTCTTC